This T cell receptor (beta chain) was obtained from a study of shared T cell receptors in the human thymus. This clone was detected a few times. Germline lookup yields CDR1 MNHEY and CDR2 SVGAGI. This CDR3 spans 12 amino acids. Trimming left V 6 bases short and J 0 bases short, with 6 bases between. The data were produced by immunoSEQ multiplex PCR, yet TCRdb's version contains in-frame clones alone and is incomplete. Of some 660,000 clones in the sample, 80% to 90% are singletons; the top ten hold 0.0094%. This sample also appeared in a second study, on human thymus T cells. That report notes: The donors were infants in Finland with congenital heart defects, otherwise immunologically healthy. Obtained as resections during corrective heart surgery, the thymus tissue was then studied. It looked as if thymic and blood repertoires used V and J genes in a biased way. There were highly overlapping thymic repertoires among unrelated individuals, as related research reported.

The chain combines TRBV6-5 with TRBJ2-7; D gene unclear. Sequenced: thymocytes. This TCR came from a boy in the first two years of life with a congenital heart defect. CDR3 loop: CASRGDSYEQYF. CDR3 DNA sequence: TGTGCCAGCAGAGGAGACTCCTACGAGCAGTACTTC.